This paragraph covers one TCR beta chain sequence. The entry originates in a study of cytomegalovirus exposure and HLA in healthy donors. Clones were read by immunoSEQ multiplex PCR, and TCRdb kept only the in-frame ones, dropping some. Of over 250,000 clones listed, 80% to 90% are singletons. The germline gives CDR1 SQVTM, CDR2 ANQGSEA. Trimming stripped 4 bases from V and 1 base from J, with 5 bases between. There are 11 residues in the CDR3. The sample comprised PBMCs. V and J are TRBV29-1 and TRBJ2-7; D is unclear. This sequence originates from a woman aged 18-35 years in good health and CMV-seronegative. CDR3 loop: CSVGVSYEQYF. In DNA, the CDR3 is TGCAGCGTTGGAGTTTCCTACGAGCAGTACTTC.